Below are 17 T cell receptor beta chains sequenced from a single sample in a study of T-cell reconstitution after alpha-beta-depleted transplantation in children. TCRbeta library construction was performed incorporating unique molecular identifiers. In TCRdb, the PCR reads were re-called with MiXCR into one record per CDR3 protein. The table has approximately 500,000 distinct CDR3 sequences, 8% to 11% seen once. Sequenced here: PBMCs, sampled before TCRalphabeta/CD19-depleted stem cell transplant. The receptors were sampled from a child aged 2-15 years with inherited bone marrow failure, due to receive a stem cell transplant.

This clonotype was counted many times. The chain is built from TRBV2 and TRBJ2-1; 7 nucleotides align to TRBD1. CDR1 and CDR2 from the germline V gene are SNHLY and FYNNEI. Trimming at V came to 7 bases and at J to 2 bases, leaving 17 bases not matched to a gene. CDR3 size: 18 residues. As DNA, the CDR3 is TGTGCCAGCACCCCAAGGCCCCCCAGGACAGGCGCCTACAATGAGCAGTTCTTC. Protein: CASTPRPPRTGAYNEQFF.

This clonotype was recorded many times. The chain carries TRBV6-1 and TRBJ2-7; 10 positions match TRBD2. The CDR3 spans 14 residues. Germline CDR1 MNHNS, CDR2 SASEGT. V was pared by 8 bases and J by 1 base, with 5 bases of the junction left unmatched. The CDR3 DNA reads TGTGCCAGCGGGAGCGGGAGGGAATCCTACGAGCAGTACTTC. Translating gives CASGSGRESYEQYF.

The chain uses TRBV4-3 and TRBJ2-1; D gene uncertain. Germline-derived CDR1 and CDR2 are LGHNA and YSLEER. Trimming stripped 0 bases from V and 10 bases from J, with 7 bases between. This CDR3 comprises 12 residues. The CDR3: CASSQEGYEQFF. CDR3 nucleotides: TGCGCCAGCAGCCAAGAAGGGTACGAGCAGTTCTTC.

The sample holds many counts of this clonotype. The rearrangement links TRBV2 to TRBJ2-7, with D unresolved. The germline V and J ends were trimmed by 4 bases and 2 bases, with 9 bases remaining between them. This CDR3 has 13 residues. Germline V gene data show CDR1 as SNHLY and CDR2 as FYNNEI. The CDR3 DNA reads as TGTGCCAGCAGTGTGAGGCCAACCTACGAGCAGTACTTC. This codes for CASSVRPTYEQYF.

This clonotype appeared a few times. The chain is built from TRBV3-1 and TRBJ1-4; no firm D call. V lost 10 bases, J lost 8 bases, and 20 bases lay in between. The germline gives CDR1 LGHDT, CDR2 YNNKEL (reference sequence). The CDR3 length is 14 residues. CDR3 bases: TGTGCCACCTTCGATAGCCCCAAGAGGGAAAAACTGTTTTTT. Protein: CATFDSPKREKLFF. Combining the CDR3 with reference TRBV3-1 and TRBJ1-4 gives the whole variable domain DTAVSQTPKYLVTQMGNDKSIKCEQNLGHDTMYWYKQDSKKFLKIMFSYNNKELIINETVPNRFSPKSPDKAHLNLHINSLELGDSAVYFCATFDSPKREKLFFGSGTQLSVL.

This clonotype was counted ten times or more. The chain is built from TRBV7-2 and TRBJ2-3; D remains ambiguous. Trimming removed 5 bases from V and 0 bases from J, with 3 bases in between. The CDR3 spans 12 residues. Germline values: CDR1 SGHTA, CDR2 FQGNSA. In nucleotides, the CDR3 is TGTGCCAGCAGCATAAGCACAGATACGCAGTATTTT. Protein sequence: CASSISTDTQYF.

V usage is TRBV10-3 and J usage is TRBJ2-5, with a tentative D call TRBD2 (5 bases). V was shortened by 5 bases and J by 3 bases, with 10 bases between the two germline ends. Germline CDR1 is ENHRY and CDR2 is SYGVKD. This CDR3 spans 13 amino acids. The CDR3 nucleotides are TGTGCCATCAGTTGGAGGTGGGAAGAGACCCAGTACTTC. Translating it yields CAISWRWEETQYF.

At least ten counts were recorded for this clonotype. The chain recombines TRBV11-2 with TRBJ2-7, with 8 bases identical to TRBD2. With 3 bases clipped from V and 2 bases from J, the junction kept 3 bases outside the gene matches. Germline V CDR1 and CDR2: SGHAT, FQNNGV. CDR3 length equals 14 residues. CDR3 DNA: TGTGCCAGCAGCTTTGCGACTAGCGCCTACGAGCAGTACTTC. Its translation: CASSFATSAYEQYF. The variable domain in full, with the rest retrieved from reference TRBV11-2 and TRBJ2-7, is EAGVAQSPRYKIIEKRQSVAFWCNPISGHATLYWYQQILGQGPKLLIQFQNNGVVDDSQLPKDRFSAERLKGVDSTLKIQPAKLEDSAVYLCASSFATSAYEQYFGPGTRLTVT.

Many counts were recorded for this clonotype. This chain joins TRBV12-3 or TRBV12-4 and TRBJ2-7, with D possibly called TRBD1 or TRBD2 (5 bases each). V was cut by 3 bases and J by 2 bases, with 11 bases left in between. CDR3 length equals 14 residues. This CDR3 is CASSFGGLPYEQYF. The CDR3, as DNA: TGTGCCAGCAGTTTTGGGGGTCTTCCCTACGAGCAGTACTTC.

This clonotype was seen many times. The V and J genes are TRBV20-1 and TRBJ1-4; the match to TRBD1 covers 9 bases. Germline V gene sequence: CDR1 DFQATT, CDR2 SNEGSKA (reference sequence). V trimming: 4 bases; J trimming: 2 bases; junction bases outside the gene matches: 8. The CDR3 covers 16 residues. The CDR3: CSATTGGKGTNEKLFF. Here the CDR3 DNA reads TGCAGTGCTACAACAGGGGGCAAAGGGACTAATGAAAAACTGTTTTTT.

This clonotype was found many times. One junction end disagrees with the germline gene, perhaps due to a read error. This chain connects TRBV5-1 to TRBJ1-1; D possibly corresponds to TRBD1 (5 bases). CDR1 SGHRS and CDR2 YFSETQ come from the germline V gene. The CDR3 loop spans 13 amino acids. Here the CDR3 DNA reads TGTGCCAGCAGTTTAACGGGGGACACTGAAGCTTTCTTT. It specifies CASSLTGDTEAFF.

The rearrangement links TRBV6-5 to TRBJ2-4; D is possibly TRBD1 or TRBD2 (7 bases each). The V end was cut by 5 bases, the J end by 0 bases, with 23 bases between. Germline-derived CDR1 and CDR2 are MNHEY and SVGAGI. The CDR3 runs 19 residues. In DNA, the CDR3 is TGTGCCAGCAGTCTACCCCGGCAGGGGGGGCTTCTAGCCAAAAACATTCAGTACTTC. Translating it yields CASSLPRQGGLLAKNIQYF.

This clonotype was detected only a few times. This CDR3 reads CSAGTYNEQFF. CDR3 nucleotide sequence: TGCAGCGCCGGGACCTACAATGAGCAGTTCTTC. The rearrangement links TRBV29-1 to TRBJ2-1, with D perhaps TRBD2 (5 bases). CDR1 and CDR2 from the germline V gene are SQVTM and ANQGSEA. V was pared by 7 bases and J by 2 bases, with 6 bases between. The CDR3 extends over 11 amino acids.

This clonotype showed up many times. V is TRBV29-1 and J is TRBJ2-2, with D uncertain. Trimming took off 4 bases at V and 2 bases at J, with 8 bases between the two ends. This CDR3 region has 13 residues. In germline, CDR1 is SQVTM, CDR2 ANQGSEA. The CDR3 DNA reads TGCAGCGTTGGATCCCCAAACACCGGGGAGCTGTTTTTT. It encodes CSVGSPNTGELFF.

The sample holds many counts of this clonotype. The chain carries TRBV29-1 and TRBJ2-1; no firm D call. The germline V gene has CDR1 SQVTM and CDR2 ANQGSEA. V lost 8 bases to trimming and J lost 0 bases, with 8 bases between them. The CDR3 covers 12 residues. The CDR3: CSSTSSYNEQFF. The CDR3 coding sequence is TGCAGCTCCACGAGCTCCTACAATGAGCAGTTCTTC.

This clonotype was observed a few times. This sequence joins TRBV6-2 or TRBV6-3 and TRBJ1-1; D ambiguous. CDR1 is MNHEY, CDR2 SVGEGT, per germline. The CDR3 has 15 amino acids. Deletions cut 4 bases from V and 5 bases from J, with 17 bases between. Here the CDR3 reads CASSSRSSRFTEAFF. In nucleotides, the CDR3 is TGTGCCAGCAGTTCCAGGTCTTCTCGGTTTACTGAAGCTTTCTTT.

V usage is TRBV20-1 and J usage is TRBJ2-7; tentatively, D is TRBD2 (6 bases). Germline values: CDR1 DFQATT, CDR2 SNEGSKA (reference sequence). This CDR3 is built from 17 residues. The V and J ends lost 0 bases and 2 bases respectively, with 20 bases between them. The CDR3 bases are TGCAGTGCTAGAGATCTCCTTGGACTACTATCCACCTACGAGCAGTACTTC. Protein: CSARDLLGLLSTYEQYF.